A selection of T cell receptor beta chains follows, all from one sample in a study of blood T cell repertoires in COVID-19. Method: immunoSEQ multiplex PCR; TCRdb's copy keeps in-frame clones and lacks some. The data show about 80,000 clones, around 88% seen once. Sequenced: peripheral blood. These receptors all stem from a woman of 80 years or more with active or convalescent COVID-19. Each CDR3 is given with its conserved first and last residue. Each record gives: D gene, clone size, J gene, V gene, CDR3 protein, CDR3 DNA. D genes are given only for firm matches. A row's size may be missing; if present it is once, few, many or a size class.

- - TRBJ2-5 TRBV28 CASTSYRGGETQYF TGTGCCAGCACCTCCTACCGGGGTGGGGAGACCCAGTACTTC
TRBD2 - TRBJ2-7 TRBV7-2 CASSPTDPGGPFVGDEQYF TGTGCCAGCAGTCCAACAGACCCGGGAGGGCCTTTTGTAGGGGACGAGCAGTACTTC
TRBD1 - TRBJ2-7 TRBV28 CASRTGRSYEQYF TGTGCCAGCAGGACAGGGCGGTCCTACGAGCAGTACTTC
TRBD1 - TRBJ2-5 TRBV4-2 CASSRRDSQETQYF TGTGCCAGCAGCCGACGGGACAGCCAAGAGACCCAGTACTTC
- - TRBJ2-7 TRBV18 CASSRLAIDHEQYF TGTGCCAGCTCACGTCTAGCGATCGACCACGAGCAGTACTTC
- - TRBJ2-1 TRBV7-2 CASSLGGANEQFF TGTGCCAGCAGCTTGGGGGGGGCTAATGAGCAGTTCTTC
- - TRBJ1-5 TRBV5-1 CASSLAAQGHPNQPQHF TGCGCCAGCAGCTTGGCCGCGCAGGGGCACCCTAATCAGCCCCAGCATTTT
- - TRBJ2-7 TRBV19 CASSMANSYEQYF TGTGCCAGTAGTATGGCAAACTCCTACGAGCAGTACTTC
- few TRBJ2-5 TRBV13 CASSSGGQETQYF TGTGCCAGCAGCTCTGGGGGGCAAGAGACCCAGTACTTC
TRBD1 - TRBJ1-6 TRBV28 CASSPSGTGGANSPLHF TGTGCCAGCAGTCCGAGCGGGACAGGGGGCGCGAATTCACCCCTCCACTTT
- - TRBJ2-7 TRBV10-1 CAREGGPYEQYF TGCGCCAGAGAGGGGGGGCCCTACGAGCAGTACTTC
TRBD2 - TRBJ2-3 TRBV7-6 CASSLSGGERDTQYF TGTGCCAGCAGCCTGAGCGGGGGGGAAAGAGATACGCAGTATTTT
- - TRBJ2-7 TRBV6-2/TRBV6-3 CASSYLTGQFLSYEQYF TGTGCCAGCAGTTACTTAACAGGACAGTTTCTTTCCTACGAGCAGTACTTC
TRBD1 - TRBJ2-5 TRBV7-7 CASSFPGDRQETQYF TGTGCTAGCAGCTTTCCCGGGGACAGACAAGAGACCCAGTACTTC
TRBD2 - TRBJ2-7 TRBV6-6 CASRASGSYEQYF TGTGCCAGCAGAGCTAGCGGGAGTTACGAGCAGTACTTC
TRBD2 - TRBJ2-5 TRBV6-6 CASSPQTSGVFQETQYF TGTGCCAGCAGTCCGCAAACTAGCGGGGTCTTCCAAGAGACCCAGTACTTC
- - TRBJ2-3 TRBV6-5 CASTPGLPTQYF TGTGCCAGCACCCCCGGACTCCCAACGCAGTATTTT
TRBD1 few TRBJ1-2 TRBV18 CASSPPWTGPYGNGYTF TGTGCCAGCTCACCACCGTGGACAGGGCCATATGGAAATGGCTACACCTTC
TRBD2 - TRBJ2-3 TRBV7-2 CASSLKGGGFTDTQYF TGTGCCAGCAGCTTAAAAGGCGGGGGGTTCACAGATACGCAGTATTTT